This T cell receptor beta chain was retrieved from a study of cytomegalovirus exposure and HLA in healthy donors. Study-level findings and limits: Most CMV-associated TCR beta chains were later found to appear HLA-restricted. For most subjects, TCR beta sequences were reported to predict HLA-A and HLA-B alleles with accuracy. Among the most significant clusters, several appeared linked to common viral pathogens in a later analysis.

The V gene lost 6 bases and the J gene lost 11 bases, with 20 bases spanning the gap. CDR1 is SGDLS, CDR2 YYNGEE, per germline. The CDR3 runs to 13 residues. The PCR made use of 60 Vbeta and 13 Jbeta primers. Sequencing was performed with immunoSEQ multiplex PCR; in TCRdb, only in-frame clones are kept and a portion is missing. The data hold 170,000 or so clones, with about 80% observed a single time. Concerning this clone itself: The antigen is unknown.

Healthy bone marrow donors formed the donor group. Sequenced: PBMCs. The V gene is TRBV9, the J gene TRBJ1-1; a weak D match, TRBD1 (5 bases). This clonotype originated in a woman aged 45-59 years in good health and CMV-seropositive. In DNA, the CDR3 is TGTGCCAGCACCTTAACCCCCGTAGGGGTTGCTTTCTTT. Protein: CASTLTPVGVAFF.